This T cell receptor beta chain was captured in a study of response to subunit inactivated influenza vaccine. Study outcomes and limitations: It was the authors' suggestion that each seasonal influenza vaccination recruits few new T cells.

MiXCR, applied by TCRdb to the RT-PCR reads, yields one record per CDR3 protein. The data hold roughly 780,000 distinct CDR3 sequences, with approximately 18% observed a single time. This CDR3 region has 14 residues. In germline, CDR1 is LGHDT, CDR2 YNNKEL (reference sequence). Trimming removed 4 bases from V and 3 bases from J, with 12 bases in between. In the case of this clonotype: Its matching antigen is unknown.

Sequencing was performed on PBMCs from blood, taken about 5 days after vaccination. The rearrangement joins TRBV3-1 to TRBJ1-1; D is perhaps TRBD1 (6 bases). The receptor was isolated from a man between 45 and 60 years old who received an inactivated influenza vaccine. The CDR3 reads CASSRLGGDTEAFF. The CDR3 DNA is TGTGCCAGCAGCCGTTTAGGGGGAGACACTGAAGCTTTCTTT.